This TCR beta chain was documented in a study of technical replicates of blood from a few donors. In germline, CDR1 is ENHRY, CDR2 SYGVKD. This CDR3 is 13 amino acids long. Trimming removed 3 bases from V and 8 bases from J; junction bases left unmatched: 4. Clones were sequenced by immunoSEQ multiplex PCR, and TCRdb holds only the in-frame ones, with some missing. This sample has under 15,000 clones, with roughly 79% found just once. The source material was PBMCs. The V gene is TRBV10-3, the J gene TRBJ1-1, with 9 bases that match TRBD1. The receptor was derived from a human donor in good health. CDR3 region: CAISEWDRDEAFF. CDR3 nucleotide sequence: TGTGCCATCAGTGAATGGGACAGGGACGAAGCTTTCTTT.